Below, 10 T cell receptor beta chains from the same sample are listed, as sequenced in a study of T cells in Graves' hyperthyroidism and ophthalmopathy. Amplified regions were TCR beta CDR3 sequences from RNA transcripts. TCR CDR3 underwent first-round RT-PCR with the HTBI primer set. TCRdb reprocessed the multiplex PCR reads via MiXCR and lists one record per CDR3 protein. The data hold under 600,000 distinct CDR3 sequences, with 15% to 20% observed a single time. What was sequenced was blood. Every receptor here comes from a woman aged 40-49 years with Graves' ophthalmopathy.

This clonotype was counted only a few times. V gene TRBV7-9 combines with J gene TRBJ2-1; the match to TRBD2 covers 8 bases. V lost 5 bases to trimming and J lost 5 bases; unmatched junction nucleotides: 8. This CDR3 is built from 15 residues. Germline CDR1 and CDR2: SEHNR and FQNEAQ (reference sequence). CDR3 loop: CASSNQRESHNEQFF. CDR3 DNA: TGTGCCAGCAGCAACCAGCGGGAGAGCCACAATGAGCAGTTCTTC.

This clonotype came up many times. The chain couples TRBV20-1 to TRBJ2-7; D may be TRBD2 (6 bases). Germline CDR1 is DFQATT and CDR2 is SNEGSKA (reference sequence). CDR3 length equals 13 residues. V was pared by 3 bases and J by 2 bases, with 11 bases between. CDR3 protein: CSASGSEPYEQYF. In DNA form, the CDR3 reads TGCAGTGCTAGCGGGAGCGAGCCCTACGAGCAGTACTTC.

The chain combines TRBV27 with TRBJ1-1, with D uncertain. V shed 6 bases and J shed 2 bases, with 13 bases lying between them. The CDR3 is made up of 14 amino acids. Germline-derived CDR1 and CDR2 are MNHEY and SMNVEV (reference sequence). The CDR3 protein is CASSVQSSNTEAFF. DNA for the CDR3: TGTGCCAGCAGCGTACAGAGTTCTAACACTGAAGCTTTCTTT.

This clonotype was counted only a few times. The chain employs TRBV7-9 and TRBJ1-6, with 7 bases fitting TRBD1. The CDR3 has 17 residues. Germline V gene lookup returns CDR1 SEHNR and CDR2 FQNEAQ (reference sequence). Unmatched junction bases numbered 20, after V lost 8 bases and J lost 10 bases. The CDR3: CASDNGGAGTVGSPLHF. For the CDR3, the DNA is TGTGCCAGCGACAATGGGGGGGCCGGGACAGTGGGGTCACCCCTCCACTTT.

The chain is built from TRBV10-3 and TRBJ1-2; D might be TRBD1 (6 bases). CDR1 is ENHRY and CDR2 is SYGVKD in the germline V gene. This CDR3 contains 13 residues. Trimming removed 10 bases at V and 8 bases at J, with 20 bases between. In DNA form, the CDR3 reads TGTGCCAGCAGCCTCAGGGGATCCGGCGGCTACACCTTC. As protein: CASSLRGSGGYTF.

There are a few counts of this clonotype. CDR3 sequence (DNA): TGTGCCAGCAGCTCCATGGGGGGCTTTAATGAAAAACTGTTTTTT. This translates into CASSSMGGFNEKLFF. The chain employs TRBV5-5 and TRBJ1-4; tentatively, D is TRBD1 (6 bases). The length of the CDR3 is 15 residues. Looked up from germline, CDR1 is SGHKS and CDR2 is YYEKEE (reference sequence). The V end lost 3 bases, the J end lost 4 bases, and 13 bases lay between the germline ends.

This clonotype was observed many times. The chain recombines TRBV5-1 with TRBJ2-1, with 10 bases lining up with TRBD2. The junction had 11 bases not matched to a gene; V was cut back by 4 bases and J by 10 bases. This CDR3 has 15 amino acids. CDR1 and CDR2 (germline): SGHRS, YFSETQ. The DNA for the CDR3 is TGCGCCAGCAGCCCCCTTACTAGCGGGGACGGGGAGCAGTTCTTC. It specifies CASSPLTSGDGEQFF.

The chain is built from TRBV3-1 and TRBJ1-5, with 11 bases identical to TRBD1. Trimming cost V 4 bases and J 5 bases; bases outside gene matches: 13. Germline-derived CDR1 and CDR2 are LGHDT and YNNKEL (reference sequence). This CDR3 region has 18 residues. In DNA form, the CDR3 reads TGTGCCAGCAGCCTACCGGGACAGGGGGAGGGGGCGTATCAGCCCCAGCATTTT. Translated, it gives CASSLPGQGEGAYQPQHF. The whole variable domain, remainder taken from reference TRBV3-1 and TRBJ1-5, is DTAVSQTPKYLVTQMGNDKSIKCEQNLGHDTMYWYKQDSKKFLKIMFSYNNKELIINETVPNRFSPKSPDKAHLNLHINSLELGDSAVYFCASSLPGQGEGAYQPQHFGDGTRLSIL.

Here the CDR3 DNA reads TGTGCCAGCAGCCAAGACAGACGAGATGAAAAACTGTTTTTT. Amino acid sequence: CASSQDRRDEKLFF. The V call is TRBV4-2, the J call TRBJ1-4, with D unclear. The germline gives CDR1 LGHNA, CDR2 YNFKEQ. The V and J ends lost 0 bases and 6 bases respectively, with 8 bases between them. This CDR3 is 14 amino acids long.

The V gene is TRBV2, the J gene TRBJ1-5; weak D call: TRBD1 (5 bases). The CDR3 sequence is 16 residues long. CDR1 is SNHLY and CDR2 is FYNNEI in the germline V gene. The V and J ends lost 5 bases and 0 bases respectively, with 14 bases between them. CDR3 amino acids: CASSKTRQSSNQPQHF. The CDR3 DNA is TGTGCCAGCAGTAAAACGAGACAGTCTAGCAATCAGCCCCAGCATTTT. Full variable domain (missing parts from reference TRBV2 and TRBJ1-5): EPEVTQTPSHQVTQMGQEVILRCVPISNHLYFYWYRQILGQKVEFLVSFYNNEISEKSEIFDDQFSVERPDGSNFTLKIRSTKLEDSAMYFCASSKTRQSSNQPQHFGDGTRLSIL.